This TCR beta chain was captured by sequencing in a study of OX40 agonist ivuxolimab in advanced cancers. About the study: A male proportion of 70% to 90% was recorded, with mean age roughly 62 years and range roughly 23 to 90. Therapy given before enrollment (anti-PD-1, anti-PD-L1 or anti-CTLA-4) was allowed, and 40% had some. One patient with hepatocellular carcinoma and two with cutaneous melanoma, three in all, had partial responses.

Repertoires were generated with immunoSEQ multiplex PCR, while TCRdb's copy carries only in-frame clones and drops some. The sample contains around 88,000 clones, roughly 94% of which appear only once. The CDR3 has 12 residues. In germline, CDR1 is MNHEY, CDR2 SVGAGI. Trimming shortened V by 8 bases and J by 9 bases, and 11 bases separated the two germline ends. V is TRBV6-5 and J is TRBJ1-6; D is unclear. The material was CD4+ or CD8+ T cells sorted from blood, obtained in a trial of the OX40 agonist ivuxolimab. This TCR was recovered from an adult with an advanced solid tumor such as melanoma, head and neck, liver or kidney cancer. CDR3 sequence: CASGEESSPLHF. CDR3 in DNA: TGTGCCAGCGGCGAGGAAAGTTCACCCCTCCACTTT.